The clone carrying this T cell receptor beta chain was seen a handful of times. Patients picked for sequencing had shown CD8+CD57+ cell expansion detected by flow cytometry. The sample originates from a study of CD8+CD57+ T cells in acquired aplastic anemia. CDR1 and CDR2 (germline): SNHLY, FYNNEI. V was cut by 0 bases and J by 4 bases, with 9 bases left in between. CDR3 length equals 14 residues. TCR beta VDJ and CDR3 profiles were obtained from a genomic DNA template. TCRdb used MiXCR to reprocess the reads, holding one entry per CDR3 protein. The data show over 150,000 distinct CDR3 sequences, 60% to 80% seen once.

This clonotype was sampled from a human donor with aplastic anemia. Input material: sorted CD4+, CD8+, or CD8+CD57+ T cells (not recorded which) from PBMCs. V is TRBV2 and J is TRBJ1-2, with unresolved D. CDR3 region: CASSEAWGTYGYTF. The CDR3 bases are TGTGCCAGCAGTGAAGCGTGGGGAACCTATGGCTACACCTTC.